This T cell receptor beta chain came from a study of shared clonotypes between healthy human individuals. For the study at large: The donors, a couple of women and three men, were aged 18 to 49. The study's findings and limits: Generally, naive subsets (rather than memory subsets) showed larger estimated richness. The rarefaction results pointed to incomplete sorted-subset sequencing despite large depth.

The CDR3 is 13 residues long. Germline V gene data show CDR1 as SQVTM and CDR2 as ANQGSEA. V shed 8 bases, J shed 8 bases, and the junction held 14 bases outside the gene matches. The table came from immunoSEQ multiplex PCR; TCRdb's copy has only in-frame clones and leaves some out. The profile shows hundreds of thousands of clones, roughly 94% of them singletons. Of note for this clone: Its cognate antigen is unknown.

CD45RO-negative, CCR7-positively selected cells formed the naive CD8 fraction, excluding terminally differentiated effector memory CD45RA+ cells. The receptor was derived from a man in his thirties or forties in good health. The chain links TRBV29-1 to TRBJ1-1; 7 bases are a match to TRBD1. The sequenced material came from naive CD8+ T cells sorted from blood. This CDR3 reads CSIGVTTGAEAFF. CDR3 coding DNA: TGCAGCATTGGGGTGACCACAGGGGCGGAAGCTTTCTTT.